Below are 24 T cell receptor beta chains sequenced from a single sample in a study of blood T cell repertoires in COVID-19. Assay: immunoSEQ multiplex PCR; the TCRdb copy retains only in-frame clones and omits some. The sample lists 350,000 to 450,000 clones, around 89% seen once, with roughly 1.2% in the top ten. Sequenced: peripheral blood. The receptors originated from a man in his forties with acute or convalescent COVID-19.

V is TRBV28 and J is TRBJ1-2; perhaps TRBD1 as D (6 bases). This CDR3 has 16 amino acids. With 4 bases removed from V and 0 bases from J, the gap between germline ends came to 15 bases. CDR1 and CDR2 (germline): MDHEN, SYDVKM. The CDR3: CASSSLLDRTNYGYTF. The CDR3 DNA follows: TGTGCCAGCAGTTCACTCTTGGACAGAACTAACTATGGCTACACCTTC.

The J gene is TRBJ2-2, the V gene TRBV5-1; the D is unclear. Trimming shortened V by 4 bases and J by 1 base, and 8 bases separated the two germline ends. The CDR3 extends over 14 amino acids. The germline CDR1 and CDR2 sequences are SGHRS and YFSETQ. This CDR3 is CASSPVKNTGELFF. The CDR3 bases are TGCGCCAGCAGCCCGGTGAAGAACACCGGGGAGCTGTTTTTT.

J is TRBJ1-3 and V is TRBV27; TRBD1 matches 9 bases. J was trimmed by 1 base and V by 5 bases; bases with no gene match: 6. Germline assignment: CDR1 MNHEY and CDR2 SMNVEV (reference sequence). The CDR3 contains 16 residues. The CDR3 coding sequence is TGTGCCAGCAGTCCGGACAGGGGTACATCTGGAAACACCATATATTTT. Its protein is CASSPDRGTSGNTIYF.

This clone has a single count. The chain carries TRBV7-3 and TRBJ2-7, with TRBD1 identical over 11 bases. CDR3 length: 15 residues. Germline lookup yields CDR1 SGHTA and CDR2 FQGTGA. The V and J ends lost 3 bases and 3 bases, in that order; junction bases with no gene match: 4. For the CDR3, the DNA is TGTGCCAGCAGCTTGGACAGGGGGCCCAACTACGAGCAGTACTTC. It specifies CASSLDRGPNYEQYF.

The CDR3 spells CASSPRPGGDTEAFF. The CDR3 bases are TGTGCCAGCTCACCACGGCCGGGGGGAGACACTGAAGCTTTCTTT. The chain employs TRBV18 and TRBJ1-1; TRBD1 is a possible D gene (5 bases). Germline V CDR1 and CDR2: KGHSH, LQKENI. This CDR3 has 15 residues. V was cut by 1 base and J by 3 bases, with 12 bases left in between.

The chain recombines TRBV6-5 with TRBJ2-7; 10 bases align to TRBD2. Germline V lookup: CDR1 MNHEY, CDR2 SVGAGI. V lost 6 bases and J lost 0; bases outside the gene matches: 2. CDR3 length equals 14 residues. CDR3 coding DNA: TGTGCCAGCAGACCTAGCGGGGGCTCCTACGAGCAGTACTTC. This gives the protein CASRPSGGSYEQYF.

The chain links TRBV28 to TRBJ1-1, with a possible D match to TRBD1 (6 bases). This CDR3 spans 14 amino acids. Trimming stripped 11 bases from V and 2 bases from J, with 18 bases between. Germline-derived CDR1 and CDR2 are MDHEN and SYDVKM. CDR3 DNA sequence: TGTGCCGGACAGAAACAGGGAACAAACACTGAAGCTTTCTTT. The encoded protein is CAGQKQGTNTEAFF.

The J gene is TRBJ2-2, the V gene TRBV24-1; 13 nucleotides line up with TRBD2. V gave up 4 bases and J gave up 4 bases; unmatched junction bases: 5. The CDR3 consists of 17 residues. Germline CDR1 reads KGHDR; CDR2 reads SFDVKD. The CDR3 DNA follows: TGTGCCACCAGTGACCGGACTAGCGGGGGATCCACCGGGGAGCTGTTTTTT. Its translation is CATSDRTSGGSTGELFF.

This clone was recorded only once. The J gene is TRBJ2-7, the V gene TRBV18, with 9 bases that match TRBD1. J was trimmed by 10 bases and V by 5 bases; bases with no gene match: 3. The CDR3 is 11 amino acids. Germline values: CDR1 KGHSH, CDR2 LQKENI. In DNA, the CDR3 is TGTGCCAGCTCAGTGGGACAGGGACAGTACTTC. Translating it yields CASSVGQGQYF.

The rearrangement uses TRBV10-3 and TRBJ2-2; possibly TRBD2 for D (5 bases). The CDR3 spans 14 residues. V gave up 2 bases and J gave up 6 bases, with 10 bases separating them. The germline V gene encodes CDR1 ENHRY and CDR2 SYGVKD. CDR3 residues: CAISELGVAGELFF. The CDR3 coding sequence is TGTGCCATCAGTGAGCTCGGGGTAGCCGGGGAGCTGTTTTTT.

The genes are TRBV29-1 and TRBJ1-2; perhaps TRBD1 as D (5 bases). Between the trimmed V and J ends, which lost 3 bases and 0 bases, there was a span of 14 bases. The CDR3 consists of 15 residues. CDR1 SQVTM and CDR2 ANQGSEA come from the germline V gene. CDR3 in amino acids: CSVEAPGGTNYGYTF. CDR3 nucleotides: TGCAGCGTTGAGGCCCCCGGGGGTACTAACTATGGCTACACCTTC.

The chain links TRBV6-5 to TRBJ2-7, with 11 bases identical to TRBD1. Germline V CDR1 and CDR2: MNHEY, SVGAGI. The CDR3 consists of 16 residues. V trimming: 2 bases; J trimming: 1 base; junction bases outside the gene matches: 4. The CDR3, as DNA: TGTGCCAGCAGTTACATGGGACAGGGGGGGTCCTACGAGCAGTACTTC. It translates to CASSYMGQGGSYEQYF.

The sample holds one count of this clone. The DNA of the CDR3 is TGCGCCAGCAGCGCCCGGGACAGGAGATCCTACGAGCAGTACTTC. The encoded protein is CASSARDRRSYEQYF. The V and J genes are TRBV5-1 and TRBJ2-7, with 8 bases aligning to TRBD1. Trimming at V came to 4 bases and at J to 1 base, leaving 7 bases not matched to a gene. Germline values: CDR1 SGHRS, CDR2 YFSETQ. This CDR3 is 15 amino acids long.

V gene TRBV18 combines with J gene TRBJ2-2, with 7 bases that match TRBD1. CDR1 and CDR2 from the germline V gene are KGHSH and LQKENI. V lost 4 bases and J lost 3; bases outside the gene matches: 8. There are 16 residues in the CDR3. CDR3 coding DNA: TGTGCCAGCTCACTCCCCGGGACAGAATACACCGGGGAGCTGTTTTTT. The encoded protein is CASSLPGTEYTGELFF.

The gene calls are TRBV6-5 and TRBJ1-3, with 9 bases lining up with TRBD1. V lost 2 bases to trimming and J lost 4 bases; unmatched junction nucleotides: 3. The V gene's germline CDR1 is MNHEY and CDR2 SVGAGI. The CDR3 is made up of 15 amino acids. CDR3 loop: CASSYGTGIGNTIYF. The DNA of the CDR3 is TGTGCCAGCAGTTACGGGACAGGGATCGGAAACACCATATATTTT.

The chain recombines TRBV5-6 with TRBJ1-1; D call uncertain. The V end was cut by 0 bases, the J end by 4 bases, with 10 bases between. The CDR3 spans 14 residues. Germline CDR1 is SGHDT and CDR2 is YYEEEE. CDR3 residues: CASSLAAGSTEAFF. CDR3 in DNA: TGTGCCAGCAGCTTGGCCGCGGGTAGCACTGAAGCTTTCTTT.

The rearrangement uses TRBV3-1 (or the pseudogene TRBV3-2) and TRBJ2-7; 10 nucleotides align to TRBD2. V gave up 2 bases and J gave up 1 base; unmatched junction bases: 2. Looked up from germline, CDR1 is LGHDT and CDR2 is YNNKEL (reference sequence). CDR3 length: 15 residues. For the CDR3, the DNA is TGTGCCAGCAGCCAAAATAGCGGGGGGTCCTACGAGCAGTACTTC. It codes for CASSQNSGGSYEQYF.

The rearrangement joins TRBV7-3 to TRBJ2-3; 8 bases match TRBD1. The V gene end was trimmed by 3 bases and the J gene end by 3 bases; junction bases not matched to a gene: 2. This CDR3 is 14 amino acids long. Germline V gene sequence: CDR1 SGHTA, CDR2 FQGTGA. The DNA of the CDR3 is TGTGCCAGCAGCTTTCAGGGGGCGACAGATACGCAGTATTTT. It translates to CASSFQGATDTQYF.

The CDR3 region is CASFPFYGNTEAFF. The CDR3 coding sequence is TGTGCCAGCTTCCCATTTTACGGGAACACTGAAGCTTTCTTT. The rearrangement uses TRBV18 and TRBJ1-1; D not certain. The V and J ends lost 7 bases and 1 base respectively, with 13 bases between them. Germline CDR1 KGHSH, CDR2 LQKENI. The CDR3 contains 14 residues.

The chain has TRBV28 and TRBJ2-1; TRBD1 is a possible D gene (6 bases). CDR3 size: 14 residues. V lost 5 bases and J lost 6, with 14 bases in between. From germline, CDR1 is MDHEN and CDR2 SYDVKM. In DNA, the CDR3 is TGTGCCAGCAGTCCAGGAACAGGGTTCAATGAGCAGTTCTTC. Translation gives CASSPGTGFNEQFF.

The rearrangement links TRBV2 to TRBJ1-5; TRBD1 matches at 7 bases. V lost 6 bases to trimming and J lost 3 bases; unmatched junction nucleotides: 2. Germline CDR1 and CDR2: SNHLY and FYNNEI. CDR3 length: 13 residues. The CDR3 DNA reads TGTGCCAGCAGGGGACAGTACAATCAGCCCCAGCATTTT. It translates to CASRGQYNQPQHF.

The rearrangement joins TRBV27 to TRBJ2-3; possibly TRBD1 for D (5 bases). The CDR3 sequence is 12 residues long. V was shortened by 10 bases and J by 1 base, with 9 bases between the two germline ends. The germline V gene encodes CDR1 MNHEY and CDR2 SMNVEV (reference sequence). The CDR3 DNA reads as TGTGCCACCGCAGGGCGCACAGATACGCAGTATTTT. This encodes CATAGRTDTQYF.

The genes are TRBV4-1 and TRBJ1-1; D unresolved. The CDR3 has 13 residues. Germline assignment: CDR1 MGHRA and CDR2 YSYEKL. The V gene lost 2 bases and the J gene lost 5 bases, with 9 bases spanning the gap. Here the CDR3 DNA reads TGCGCCAGCAGCCAACGCTCCGGGACTGAAGCTTTCTTT. Protein product: CASSQRSGTEAFF.

V is TRBV14 and J is TRBJ2-1; D is unclear. Germline-derived CDR1 and CDR2 are SGHDN and FVKESK. This CDR3 is built from 13 residues. The V end was cut by 5 bases, the J end by 2 bases, with 7 bases between. The CDR3 DNA reads as TGTGCCAGCAGCTTGTCCACCTACAATGAGCAGTTCTTC. Translation gives CASSLSTYNEQFF.